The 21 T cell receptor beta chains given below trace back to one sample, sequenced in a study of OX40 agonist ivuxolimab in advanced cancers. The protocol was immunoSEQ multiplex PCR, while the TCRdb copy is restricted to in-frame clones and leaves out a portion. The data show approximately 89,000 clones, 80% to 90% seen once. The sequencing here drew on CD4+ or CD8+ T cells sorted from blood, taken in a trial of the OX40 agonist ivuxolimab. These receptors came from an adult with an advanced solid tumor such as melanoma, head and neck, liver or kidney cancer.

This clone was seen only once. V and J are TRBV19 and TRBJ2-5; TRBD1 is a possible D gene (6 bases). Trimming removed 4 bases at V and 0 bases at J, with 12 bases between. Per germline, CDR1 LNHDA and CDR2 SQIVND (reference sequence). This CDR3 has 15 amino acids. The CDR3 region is CASSTGQYDQETQYF. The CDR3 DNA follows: TGTGCCAGTAGTACAGGACAGTACGACCAAGAGACCCAGTACTTC.

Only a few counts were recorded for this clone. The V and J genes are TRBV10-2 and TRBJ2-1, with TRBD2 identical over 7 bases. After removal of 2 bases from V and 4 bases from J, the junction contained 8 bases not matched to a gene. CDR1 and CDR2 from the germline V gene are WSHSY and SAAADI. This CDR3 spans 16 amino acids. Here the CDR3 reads CASSETSAPVYNEQFF. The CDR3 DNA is TGCGCCAGCAGTGAGACTAGCGCACCTGTTTACAATGAGCAGTTCTTC.

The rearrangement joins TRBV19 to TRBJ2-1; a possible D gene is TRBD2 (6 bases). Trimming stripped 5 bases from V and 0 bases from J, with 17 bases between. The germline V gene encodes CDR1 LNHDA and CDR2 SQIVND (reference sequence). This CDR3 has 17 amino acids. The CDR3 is CASSFGSGYSSYNEQFF. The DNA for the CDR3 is TGTGCCAGTAGTTTTGGAAGCGGGTATAGCTCCTACAATGAGCAGTTCTTC.

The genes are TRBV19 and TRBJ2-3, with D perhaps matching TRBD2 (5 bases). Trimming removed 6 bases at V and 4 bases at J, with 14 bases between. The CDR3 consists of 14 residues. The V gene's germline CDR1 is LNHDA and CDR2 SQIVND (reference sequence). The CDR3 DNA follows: TGTGCCAGTAGGCAGGAGAGGGCCTCAGATACGCAGTATTTT. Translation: CASRQERASDTQYF.

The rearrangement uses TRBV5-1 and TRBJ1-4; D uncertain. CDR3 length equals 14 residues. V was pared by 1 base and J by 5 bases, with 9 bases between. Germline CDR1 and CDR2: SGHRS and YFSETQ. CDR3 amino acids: CASSLRRPNEKLFF. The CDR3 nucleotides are TGCGCCAGCAGCTTGAGGCGACCGAATGAAAAACTGTTTTTT.

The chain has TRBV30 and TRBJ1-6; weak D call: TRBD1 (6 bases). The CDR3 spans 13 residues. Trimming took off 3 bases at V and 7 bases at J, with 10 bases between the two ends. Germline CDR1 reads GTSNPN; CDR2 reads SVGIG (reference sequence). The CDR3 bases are TGTGCCTGGAGCAGGACAGCAAATTCACCCCTCCACTTT. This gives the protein CAWSRTANSPLHF.

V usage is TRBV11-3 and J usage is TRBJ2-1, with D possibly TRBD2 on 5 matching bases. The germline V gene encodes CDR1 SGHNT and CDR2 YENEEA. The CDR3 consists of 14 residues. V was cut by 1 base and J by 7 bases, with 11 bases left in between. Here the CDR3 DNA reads TGTGCCAGCAGCTTAGGGGCTAGCTGGAATGAGCAGTTCTTC. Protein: CASSLGASWNEQFF.

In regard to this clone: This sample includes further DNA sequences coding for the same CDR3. CDR3 sequence reads: CASSFTEYNEQFF. DNA for the CDR3: TGTGCCAGCAGCTTCACCGAGTACAATGAGCAGTTCTTC. The chain is built from TRBV5-4 and TRBJ2-1, with D unresolved. Germline V gives CDR1 SGHNT, CDR2 YYREEE (reference sequence). Trimming stripped 2 bases from V and 4 bases from J, with 7 bases between. The CDR3 is 13 amino acids.

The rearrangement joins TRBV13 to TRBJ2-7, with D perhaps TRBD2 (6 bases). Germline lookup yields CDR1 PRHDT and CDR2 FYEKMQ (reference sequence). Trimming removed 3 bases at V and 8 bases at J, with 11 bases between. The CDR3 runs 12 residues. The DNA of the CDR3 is TGTGCCAGCAGCTTTGGGGGACTCAAGCAGTACTTC. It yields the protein CASSFGGLKQYF.

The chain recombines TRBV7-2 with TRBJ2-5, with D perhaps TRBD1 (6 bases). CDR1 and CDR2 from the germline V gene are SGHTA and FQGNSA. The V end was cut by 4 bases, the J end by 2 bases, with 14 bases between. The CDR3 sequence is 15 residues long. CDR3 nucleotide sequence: TGTGCCAGCAGCTCCCAGGGGAGAATACAAGAGACCCAGTACTTC. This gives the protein CASSSQGRIQETQYF.

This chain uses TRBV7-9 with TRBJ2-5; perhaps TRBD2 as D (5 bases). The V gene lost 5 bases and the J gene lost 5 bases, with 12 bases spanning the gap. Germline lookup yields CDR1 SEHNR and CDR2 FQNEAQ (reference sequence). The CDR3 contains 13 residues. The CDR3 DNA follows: TGTGCCAGCAGCCCCCCCCCGGGGGAGACCCAGTACTTC. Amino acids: CASSPPPGETQYF.

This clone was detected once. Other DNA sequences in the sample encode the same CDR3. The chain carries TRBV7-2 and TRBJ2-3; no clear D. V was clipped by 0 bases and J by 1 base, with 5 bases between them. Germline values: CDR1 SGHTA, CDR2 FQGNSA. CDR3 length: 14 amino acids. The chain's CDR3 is CASSLAFRTDTQYF. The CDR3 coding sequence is TGTGCCAGCAGCTTAGCGTTTCGCACAGATACGCAGTATTTT.

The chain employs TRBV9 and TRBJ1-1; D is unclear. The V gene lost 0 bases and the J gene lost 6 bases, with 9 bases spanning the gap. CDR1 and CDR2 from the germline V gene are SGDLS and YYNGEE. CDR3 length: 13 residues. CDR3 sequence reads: CASSVASESEAFF. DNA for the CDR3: TGTGCCAGCAGCGTAGCTAGTGAGTCTGAAGCTTTCTTT.

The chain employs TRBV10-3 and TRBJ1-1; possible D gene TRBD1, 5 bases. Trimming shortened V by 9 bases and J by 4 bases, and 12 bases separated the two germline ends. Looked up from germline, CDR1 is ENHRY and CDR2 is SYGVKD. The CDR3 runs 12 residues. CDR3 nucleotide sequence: TGTGCCATGGGGCCTTCGGTCACTGAAGCTTTCTTT. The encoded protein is CAMGPSVTEAFF.

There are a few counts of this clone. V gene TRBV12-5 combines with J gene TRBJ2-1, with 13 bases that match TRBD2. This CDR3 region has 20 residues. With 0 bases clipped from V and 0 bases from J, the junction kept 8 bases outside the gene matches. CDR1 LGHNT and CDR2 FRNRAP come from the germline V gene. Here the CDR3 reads CASGLVPGLAGVGSYNEQFF. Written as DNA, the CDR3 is TGTGCTAGTGGTTTGGTACCAGGACTAGCGGGAGTGGGCTCCTACAATGAGCAGTTCTTC.

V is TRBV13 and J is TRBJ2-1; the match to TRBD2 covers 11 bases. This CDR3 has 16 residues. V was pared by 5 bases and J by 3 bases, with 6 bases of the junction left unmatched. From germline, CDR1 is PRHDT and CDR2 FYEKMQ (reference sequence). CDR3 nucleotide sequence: TGTGCCAGCAGCCCCGGGACTAGCGGCGGCTACAATGAGCAGTTCTTC. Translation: CASSPGTSGGYNEQFF.

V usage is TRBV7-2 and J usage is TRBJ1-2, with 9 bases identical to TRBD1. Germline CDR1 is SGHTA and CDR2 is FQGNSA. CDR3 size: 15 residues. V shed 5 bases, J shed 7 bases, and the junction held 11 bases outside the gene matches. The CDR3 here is CASSESLGTGSGYTF. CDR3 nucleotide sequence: TGTGCCAGCAGCGAATCTCTAGGGACAGGGAGTGGCTACACCTTC.

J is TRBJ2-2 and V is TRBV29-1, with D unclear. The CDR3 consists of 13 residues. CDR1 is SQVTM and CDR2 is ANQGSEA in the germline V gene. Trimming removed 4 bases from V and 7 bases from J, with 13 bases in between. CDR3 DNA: TGCAGCGTTGTGGTCTCCGATGGCGGGGAGCTGTTTTTT. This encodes CSVVVSDGGELFF.

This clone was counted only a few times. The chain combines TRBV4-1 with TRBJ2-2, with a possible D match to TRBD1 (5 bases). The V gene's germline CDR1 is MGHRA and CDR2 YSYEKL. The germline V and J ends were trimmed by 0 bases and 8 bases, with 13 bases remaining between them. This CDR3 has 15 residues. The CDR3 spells CASSQEQARRGELFF. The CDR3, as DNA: TGCGCCAGCAGCCAAGAACAGGCCCGGAGAGGGGAGCTGTTTTTT.

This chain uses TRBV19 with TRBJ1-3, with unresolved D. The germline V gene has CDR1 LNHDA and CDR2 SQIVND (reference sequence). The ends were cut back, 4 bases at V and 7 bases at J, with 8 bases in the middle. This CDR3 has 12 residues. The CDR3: CASSRQPNTIYF. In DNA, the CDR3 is TGTGCCAGTAGTAGGCAACCGAACACCATATATTTT.

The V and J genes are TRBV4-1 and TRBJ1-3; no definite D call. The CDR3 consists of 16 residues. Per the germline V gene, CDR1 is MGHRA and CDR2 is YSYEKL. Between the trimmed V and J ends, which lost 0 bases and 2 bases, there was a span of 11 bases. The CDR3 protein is CASSQDVGRTGNTIYF. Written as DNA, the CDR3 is TGCGCCAGCAGCCAAGATGTGGGCAGAACTGGAAACACCATATATTTT.